The sequence of this T cell receptor beta chain was determined in a study of Ad26.COV2.S vaccination and SARS-CoV-2 variants. The treatment here: some 19 received Ad26.COV2.S at low or high dose, single or two shots; about 5 received placebo; per-sample allocation not given. The samples were gathered on day 63 after the first injection of vaccine or placebo. The germline gives CDR1 MNHNS, CDR2 SASEGT. This CDR3 has 16 residues. V dropped 1 base and J dropped 2 bases, with 14 bases sitting between them. Sequencing was performed with immunoSEQ multiplex PCR; in TCRdb, only in-frame clones are kept and a portion is missing. This repertoire shows about 440,000 clones, roughly 89% found once; its top ten account for around 13%.

This TCR derives from a person between 18 and 59 years old who received the Ad26.COV2.S COVID-19 vaccine or a placebo. The sample was peripheral blood, taken in a trial of Ad26.COV2.S vaccine versus placebo. This chain connects TRBV6-1 to TRBJ1-1; D ambiguous. CDR3 loop: CASSEDLGVGNTEAFF. In DNA form, the CDR3 reads TGTGCCAGCAGTGAAGATCTGGGTGTAGGTAACACTGAAGCTTTCTTT.